This TCR beta chain was recovered during a study of post-analysis software for immune sequencing data. Study-level results: In patients, TRBV5-6, TRBV5-1 and TRBV20-1 belonged to four or five TRBV segments found more frequently than in controls.

The TCR beta cDNA libraries carried unique molecular identifiers. Each CDR3 protein gets one entry after TCRdb re-called the PCR reads with MiXCR. Here the sample spans about 760,000 distinct CDR3 sequences, less than 35% being singletons. This clonotype was seen a few times. What it binds is not known. Germline V lookup: CDR1 SEHNR, CDR2 FQNEAQ (reference sequence). CDR3 length: 13 residues. Trimming left V 5 bases short and J 8 bases short, with 15 bases between. The origin of this receptor is a girl aged 5-17 years with multiple sclerosis. The rearrangement links TRBV7-9 to TRBJ1-2; D possibly corresponds to TRBD1 (6 bases). Specimen: blood. The CDR3 loop is CASSQGSLGGYTF. The CDR3 DNA is TGTGCCAGCAGCCAGGGGTCCCTCGGGGGCTACACCTTC.